This is a list of T cell receptor beta chains from one sample in a study of T-cell memory formation after mild COVID-19. Each CDR3 protein gets one entry after TCRdb re-called the 5' RACE reads with MiXCR. Of 150,000 to 200,000 distinct CDR3 sequences listed, about 14% are singletons. The sequencing input was PBMCs or a T cell subset sorted from them (not recorded which). These receptors all come from an adult woman who had mild COVID-19 (a few samples of this study predate the infection). Cell type and time point are not known. Both conserved end residues are part of each CDR3. Fields, in order: clone size, D gene, J gene, V gene, CDR3 DNA, CDR3 protein. D genes are given only for firm matches. Clone size is stated in some rows and not others, as once, few, many or a class when expanded.

>-|-|TRBJ2-3|TRBV7-9
TGTGCCAGCAGCTCTCTCCGGGAGCGACGGGGAGATACGCAGTATTTT
CASSSLRERRGDTQYF
>many|-|TRBJ2-7|TRBV6-5
TGTGCCAGCAGCCGGGGGGGACAGTCCTACGAGCAGTACTTC
CASSRGGQSYEQYF
>-|TRBD1|TRBJ2-7|TRBV6-5
TGTGCCAGCAGTTACGACCCCAACAGGGGTTCCTACGAGCAGTACTTC
CASSYDPNRGSYEQYF
>few|TRBD1|TRBJ1-4|TRBV20-1
TGCAGTGCTTTCGACAGGGGAGCTGATGAAAAACTGTTTTTT
CSAFDRGADEKLFF
>-|-|TRBJ2-5|TRBV24-1
TGTGCCACCAGTGGTGAAGGACTCACCCAAGAGACCCAGTACTTC
CATSGEGLTQETQYF
>-|-|TRBJ1-1|TRBV6-5
TGTGCCAGCAGTTACCTGCGACGCGGTCAGAACACTGAAGCTTTCTTT
CASSYLRRGQNTEAFF
>-|-|TRBJ1-1|TRBV6-2/TRBV6-3
TGTGCCAGCAGCAGCCGTACAGCGATGAACACTGAAGCTTTCTTT
CASSSRTAMNTEAFF
>many|-|TRBJ2-1|TRBV5-1
TGCGCCAGCAGCTTGCCGGCTAACTCCTACAATGAGCAGTTCTTC
CASSLPANSYNEQFF
>-|TRBD1|TRBJ1-3|TRBV5-1
TGCGCCAGCAGCTTGCGGCCCCGAGGACAGGGCGACACCATATATTTT
CASSLRPRGQGDTIYF
>few|-|TRBJ2-3|TRBV6-1
TGTGCCAGCAGTGATTTCACAGGCTACAGCACAGATACGCAGTATTTT
CASSDFTGYSTDTQYF
>few|-|TRBJ2-1|TRBV5-1
TGCGCCAGCAGCGAGGGGGGATATGAGCAGTTCTTC
CASSEGGYEQFF
>few|TRBD1|TRBJ1-5|TRBV10-3
TGTGCCATCAGCCGACAGGGAAACCAGCCCCAGCATTTT
CAISRQGNQPQHF
>few|-|TRBJ1-4|TRBV19
TGTGCCAGTAGTAAACAGGATGGGAATGAAAAACTGTTTTTT
CASSKQDGNEKLFF
>-|TRBD2|TRBJ2-4|TRBV2
TGTGCCAGCAGTCAGGAGGGAGGGCCAAACATTCAGTACTTC
CASSQEGGPNIQYF
>-|-|TRBJ2-3|TRBV5-8
TGTGCCAGCAGCGGGAAGGGACGCGGACACACAGATACGCAGTATTTT
CASSGKGRGHTDTQYF
>few|TRBD2|TRBJ2-3|TRBV18
TGTGCCAGCTCACCGCGACTAGCGGGAAGCACAGATACGCAGTATTTT
CASSPRLAGSTDTQYF
>-|TRBD2|TRBJ2-1|TRBV5-1
TGCGCCAGCAGCTGGCGGCGGGAGAAGATGGATGAGCAGTTCTTC
CASSWRREKMDEQFF
>few|TRBD1|TRBJ1-5|TRBV12-3/TRBV12-4
TGTGCCAGCAGCCCTGGGGCCGGGACAGCAAGCAATCAGCCCCAGCATTTT
CASSPGAGTASNQPQHF
>few|TRBD1|TRBJ2-2|TRBV7-8
TGTGCCAGCAGTCCCGGGACAGGGGCCACCGGGGAGCTGTTTTTT
CASSPGTGATGELFF
>-|TRBD1|TRBJ1-1|TRBV19
TGTGCCAGTAGCCCTCGGGGGACAGGGAAATACACTGAAGCTTTCTTT
CASSPRGTGKYTEAFF
>-|TRBD1|TRBJ1-2|TRBV6-5
TGTGCCAGCAGTTACCCCGCATCGACAGGGAAGTTTGGCTACACCTTC
CASSYPASTGKFGYTF
>few|-|TRBJ2-1|TRBV5-6
TGTGCCAGCAGCTCCCTTACGGCAGGGAATGAGCAGTTCTTC
CASSSLTAGNEQFF
>many|TRBD2|TRBJ2-1|TRBV7-2
TGTGCCAGCAGCTTAGCCTCCCGGAGGCTAGCGGGGCACAATGAGCAGTTCTTC
CASSLASRRLAGHNEQFF
>few|TRBD2|TRBJ2-7|TRBV12-3/TRBV12-4
TGTGCCAGCACCCGAGCGGGGGGGCCGGGCGAGCAGTACTTC
CASTRAGGPGEQYF
>few|-|TRBJ1-6|TRBV25-1
TGTGCCAGCGGTGGGGGGGATGGTTCACCCCTCCACTTT
CASGGGDGSPLHF
>-|-|TRBJ2-7|TRBV5-1
TGCGCCAGCAGCACCGGGGGCAACTCCTACGAGCAGTACTTC
CASSTGGNSYEQYF
>-|-|TRBJ2-1|TRBV12-3/TRBV12-4
TGTGCCAGCGACAACCCCCTCGGTGCGGGTTGGAATGAGCAGTTCTTC
CASDNPLGAGWNEQFF
>-|TRBD1|TRBJ1-2|TRBV4-1
TGCGCCAGCAGCTCCACACCGGGACAGGCATATGGCTACACCTTC
CASSSTPGQAYGYTF
>-|TRBD1|TRBJ1-2|TRBV7-2
TGTGCCAGCAGCTTATCAGTAGGGGCAGGACAGGGCGGGCGAGGCTACACCTTC
CASSLSVGAGQGGRGYTF
>-|-|TRBJ2-5|TRBV3-1
TGTGCCAGCAGCCTGACCCCCCGCAGGGGAGAGACCCAGTACTTC
CASSLTPRRGETQYF
>-|-|TRBJ2-7|TRBV5-1
TGCGCCAGCAGCTTGGCCATCGAGGTCTCCTACGAGCAGTACTTC
CASSLAIEVSYEQYF
>many|-|TRBJ2-5|TRBV7-2
TGTGCCAGCAGCTTAGTTTTTGGGTTTTCCCAAGAGACCCAGTACTTC
CASSLVFGFSQETQYF
>-|-|TRBJ2-7|TRBV20-1
TGCAGTGCTACGGACGGATCCTACGAGCAGTACTTC
CSATDGSYEQYF
>-|-|TRBJ1-4|TRBV2
TGTGCCAGCAGTGACGGATCGGCAGGGCTTAATGAAAAACTGTTTTTT
CASSDGSAGLNEKLFF
>-|TRBD2|TRBJ2-7|TRBV7-3
TGTGCCAGCAGCTTATTCAGCGGGGGATACGAGCAGTACTTC
CASSLFSGGYEQYF
>-|-|TRBJ2-4|TRBV29-1
TGCAGCGTTGTGGAGGGGATGCGGTTTTTCAACATTCAGTACTTC
CSVVEGMRFFNIQYF
>-|-|TRBJ2-5|TRBV5-5
TGTGCCAGCAGCTCCGCGATAAAAGAGACCCAGTACTTC
CASSSAIKETQYF
>-|-|TRBJ2-1|TRBV6-5
TGTGCCAGCAGTGTTCTACATGAGACCTACAATGAGCAGTTCTTC
CASSVLHETYNEQFF